This is a list of T cell receptor beta chains from one sample in a study of response to subunit inactivated influenza vaccine. TCRdb re-analysed the RT-PCR reads in MiXCR, keeping a single row per CDR3 protein. The table records 300,000 to 350,000 distinct CDR3 sequences, 20% to 25% of them present only once. Sequenced material: PBMCs from blood, taken about 20 months after vaccination. All receptors derive from a man between 50 and 69 years old who received an inactivated influenza vaccine. CDR3s include the opening cysteine and the closing phenylalanine or tryptophan. The order of the fields is J gene, V gene, clone size, D gene, CDR3 DNA, CDR3 protein. D genes are given only for firm matches. Not every row has a clone size; where given, it reads once, few, many or a size class.

j_gene: TRBJ2-7; v_gene: TRBV25-1; abundance: .; d_gene: TRBD2; CDR3nt: TGTGCCAGCAGTACTAGCGGGTGGTACGAGCAGTACTTC; CDR3aa: CASSTSGWYEQYF
j_gene: TRBJ1-2; v_gene: TRBV2; abundance: few; d_gene: .; CDR3nt: TGTGCCAGCAGTGCCATCCTCTATGGCTACACCTTC; CDR3aa: CASSAILYGYTF
j_gene: TRBJ2-7; v_gene: TRBV3-1; abundance: .; d_gene: .; CDR3nt: TGTGCCAGCAGCCGCATTACCGGGGTATACGAGCAGTACTTC; CDR3aa: CASSRITGVYEQYF
j_gene: TRBJ1-4; v_gene: TRBV12-3/TRBV12-4; abundance: few; d_gene: .; CDR3nt: TGTGCCAGCAGTTTCCAGGCTAATGAAAAACTGTTTTTT; CDR3aa: CASSFQANEKLFF
j_gene: TRBJ1-5; v_gene: TRBV6-1; abundance: .; d_gene: .; CDR3nt: TGTGCCAGCAGTGCGGGGCACAATCAGCCCCAGCATTTT; CDR3aa: CASSAGHNQPQHF
j_gene: TRBJ2-1; v_gene: TRBV29-1; abundance: many; d_gene: .; CDR3nt: TGCAGCGTTGACCTATCCTACAATGAGCAGTTCTTC; CDR3aa: CSVDLSYNEQFF
j_gene: TRBJ1-6; v_gene: TRBV7-9; abundance: many; d_gene: .; CDR3nt: TGTGCCAGCAGCTTAGGGGGGCGCCAGACACCCCTCCACTTT; CDR3aa: CASSLGGRQTPLHF
j_gene: TRBJ1-3; v_gene: TRBV29-1; abundance: .; d_gene: .; CDR3nt: TGCAGCGTTGTGGACCGTTCACCTGGAAACACCATATATTTT; CDR3aa: CSVVDRSPGNTIYF
j_gene: TRBJ2-7; v_gene: TRBV28; abundance: .; d_gene: TRBD1; CDR3nt: TGTGCCAGCAGTTTTTATGTAGGGGACAGGGTACACTACGAGCAGTACTTC; CDR3aa: CASSFYVGDRVHYEQYF
j_gene: TRBJ1-6; v_gene: TRBV6-1; abundance: .; d_gene: TRBD1; CDR3nt: TGTGCCAGCAGCACCGCCGACAGGGATGGGTCACCCCTCCACTTT; CDR3aa: CASSTADRDGSPLHF
j_gene: TRBJ1-5; v_gene: TRBV5-4; abundance: few; d_gene: TRBD1; CDR3nt: TGTGCCAGCAGTCGACAGGGGGATCAGCCCCAGCATTTT; CDR3aa: CASSRQGDQPQHF
j_gene: TRBJ2-1; v_gene: TRBV20-1; abundance: .; d_gene: .; CDR3nt: TGCAGTGCTAGAGACGTGGCGGCCTCCTACAATGAGCAGTTCTTC; CDR3aa: CSARDVAASYNEQFF
j_gene: TRBJ2-5; v_gene: TRBV12-3/TRBV12-4; abundance: .; d_gene: .; CDR3nt: TGTGCCAGCAGTTTTCTTGGATTTGAGACCCAGTACTTC; CDR3aa: CASSFLGFETQYF
j_gene: TRBJ2-3; v_gene: TRBV7-9; abundance: .; d_gene: TRBD2; CDR3nt: TGTGCCAGCAGACTCCCGGGAGGCGGCAAACAGACGCAGTATTTT; CDR3aa: CASRLPGGGKQTQYF
j_gene: TRBJ1-1; v_gene: TRBV27; abundance: few; d_gene: .; CDR3nt: TGTGCCAGCGGCCGTGGGATCAACACTGAAGCTTTCTTT; CDR3aa: CASGRGINTEAFF
j_gene: TRBJ2-7; v_gene: TRBV12-3/TRBV12-4; abundance: .; d_gene: .; CDR3nt: TGTGCCAGCAGTTCCCCCAGGGGCGAGCAGTACTTC; CDR3aa: CASSSPRGEQYF
j_gene: TRBJ2-1; v_gene: TRBV9; abundance: once; d_gene: .; CDR3nt: TGTGCCAGCAGCGTCAGTAGGGGGGCGAGCTCCTACAATGAGCAGTTCTTC; CDR3aa: CASSVSRGASSYNEQFF
j_gene: TRBJ2-5; v_gene: TRBV5-1; abundance: .; d_gene: TRBD1; CDR3nt: TGCGCCAGCAGCCGGGGACAGGGTAGTCAAGAGACCCAGTACTTC; CDR3aa: CASSRGQGSQETQYF
j_gene: TRBJ2-2; v_gene: TRBV12-3/TRBV12-4; abundance: .; d_gene: .; CDR3nt: TGTGCCAGCAGCACTAGGGGGTGGGCGACCGGGGAGCTGTTTTTT; CDR3aa: CASSTRGWATGELFF
j_gene: TRBJ1-1; v_gene: TRBV4-3; abundance: .; d_gene: .; CDR3nt: TGCGCCAGCAGCCAAGTTACTGGGGGCAGGTTGTACACTGAAGCTTTCTTT; CDR3aa: CASSQVTGGRLYTEAFF
j_gene: TRBJ2-1; v_gene: TRBV5-6; abundance: .; d_gene: TRBD1; CDR3nt: TGTGCCAGCAGCGGGGTGGACAGGGGCCATGAGCAGTTCTTC; CDR3aa: CASSGVDRGHEQFF
j_gene: TRBJ2-7; v_gene: TRBV5-1; abundance: few; d_gene: TRBD1; CDR3nt: TGCGCCAGCAGCTTGGGACAGGGATTCTCCTACGAGCAGTACTTC; CDR3aa: CASSLGQGFSYEQYF
j_gene: TRBJ2-2; v_gene: TRBV20-1; abundance: .; d_gene: .; CDR3nt: TGCAGTGCTACCGCGGAGGGAAACACCGGGGAGCTGTTTTTT; CDR3aa: CSATAEGNTGELFF
j_gene: TRBJ2-3; v_gene: TRBV7-9; abundance: .; d_gene: TRBD1; CDR3nt: TGTGCCAGCAGTCTCAGGGGGAGTACGCAGTATTTT; CDR3aa: CASSLRGSTQYF
j_gene: TRBJ1-2; v_gene: TRBV7-9; abundance: few; d_gene: .; CDR3nt: TGTGCCAGCAGCTTAGGCCCGCGAATTGGAAGCTATGGCTACACCTTC; CDR3aa: CASSLGPRIGSYGYTF
j_gene: TRBJ2-2; v_gene: TRBV9; abundance: .; d_gene: TRBD2; CDR3nt: TGTGCCAGCAGCGTAGCGGGAGGCGGGGAGCTGTTTTTT; CDR3aa: CASSVAGGGELFF
j_gene: TRBJ2-5; v_gene: TRBV27; abundance: .; d_gene: TRBD1; CDR3nt: TGTGCCAGCAGTCGGACAGGGGGTGAGACCCAGTACTTC; CDR3aa: CASSRTGGETQYF
j_gene: TRBJ1-4; v_gene: TRBV7-9; abundance: .; d_gene: TRBD1; CDR3nt: TGTGCCAGCAGCTTAGGGACAGGGGCTCGTGAAAAACTGTTTTTT; CDR3aa: CASSLGTGAREKLFF
j_gene: TRBJ1-2; v_gene: TRBV20-1; abundance: few; d_gene: .; CDR3nt: TGCAGTGCCCTACAAAGGGCCCGCGGCTACACCTTC; CDR3aa: CSALQRARGYTF
j_gene: TRBJ1-6; v_gene: TRBV18; abundance: few; d_gene: TRBD1; CDR3nt: TGTGCCAGCTCACCACTCCGGGGACAGGGCCTCTATAATTCACCCCTCCACTTT; CDR3aa: CASSPLRGQGLYNSPLHF